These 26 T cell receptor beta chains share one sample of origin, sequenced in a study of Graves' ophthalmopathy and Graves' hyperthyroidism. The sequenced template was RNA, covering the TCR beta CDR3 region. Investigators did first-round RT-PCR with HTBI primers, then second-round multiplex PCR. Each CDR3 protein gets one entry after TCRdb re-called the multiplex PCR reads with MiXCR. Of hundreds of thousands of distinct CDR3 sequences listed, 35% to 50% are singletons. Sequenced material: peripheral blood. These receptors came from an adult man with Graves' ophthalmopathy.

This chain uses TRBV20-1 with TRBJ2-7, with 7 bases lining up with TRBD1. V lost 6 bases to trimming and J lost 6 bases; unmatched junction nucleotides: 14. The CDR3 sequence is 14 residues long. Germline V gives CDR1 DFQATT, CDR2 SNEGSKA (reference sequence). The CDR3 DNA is TGCAGTGCCCCGCGCGACAGGGATGTAGGCGAGCAGTACTTC. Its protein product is CSAPRDRDVGEQYF.

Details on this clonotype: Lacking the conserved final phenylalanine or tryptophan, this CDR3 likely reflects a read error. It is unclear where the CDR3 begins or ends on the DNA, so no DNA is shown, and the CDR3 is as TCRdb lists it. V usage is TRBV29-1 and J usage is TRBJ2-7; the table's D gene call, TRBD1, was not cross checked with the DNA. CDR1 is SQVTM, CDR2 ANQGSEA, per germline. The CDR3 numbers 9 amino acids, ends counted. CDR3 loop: CSADIGGCL.

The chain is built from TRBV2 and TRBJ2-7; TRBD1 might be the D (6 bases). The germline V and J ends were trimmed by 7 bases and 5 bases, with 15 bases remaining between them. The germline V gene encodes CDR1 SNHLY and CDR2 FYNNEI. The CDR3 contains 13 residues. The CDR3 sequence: CASTPTGSHEQYF. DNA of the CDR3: TGTGCCAGCACCCCTACAGGGTCCCACGAGCAGTACTTC.

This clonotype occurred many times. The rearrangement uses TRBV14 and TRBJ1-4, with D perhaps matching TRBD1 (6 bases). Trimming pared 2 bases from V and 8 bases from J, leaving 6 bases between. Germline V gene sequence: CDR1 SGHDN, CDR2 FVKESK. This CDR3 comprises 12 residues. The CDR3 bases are TGTGCCAGCAGCCAAAGGGGGGAAAAACTGTTTTTT. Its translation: CASSQRGEKLFF.

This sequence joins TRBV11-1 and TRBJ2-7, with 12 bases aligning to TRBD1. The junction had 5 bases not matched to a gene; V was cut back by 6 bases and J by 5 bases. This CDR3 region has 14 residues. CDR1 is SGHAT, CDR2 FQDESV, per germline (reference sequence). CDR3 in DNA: TGTGCCAGCAGTGGGACAGGGGGCTTCGACGAGCAGTACTTC. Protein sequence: CASSGTGGFDEQYF.

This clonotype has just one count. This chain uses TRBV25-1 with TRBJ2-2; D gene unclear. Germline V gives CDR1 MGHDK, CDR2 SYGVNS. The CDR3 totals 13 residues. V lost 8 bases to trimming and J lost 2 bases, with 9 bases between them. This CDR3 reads CASVDPNTGELFF. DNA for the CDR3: TGTGCCAGCGTGGATCCAAACACCGGGGAGCTGTTTTTT.

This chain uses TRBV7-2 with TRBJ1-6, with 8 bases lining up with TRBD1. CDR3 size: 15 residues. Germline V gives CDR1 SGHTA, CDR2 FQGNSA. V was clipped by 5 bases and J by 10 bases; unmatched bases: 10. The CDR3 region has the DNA TGTGCCAGCAGCCCTGGACGGGACAGGAGCTCACCCCTCCACTTT. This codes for CASSPGRDRSSPLHF.

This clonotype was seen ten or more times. CDR3 nucleotides: TGTGCCAGCAGTGGGGGGTCTGCAGATACGCAGTATTTT. Encoded protein: CASSGGSADTQYF. This chain links TRBV7-2 with TRBJ2-3; D is possibly TRBD2 (6 bases). Germline V CDR1 and CDR2: SGHTA, FQGNSA. This CDR3 is built from 13 residues. The V gene lost 6 bases and the J gene lost 4 bases, with 11 bases spanning the gap.

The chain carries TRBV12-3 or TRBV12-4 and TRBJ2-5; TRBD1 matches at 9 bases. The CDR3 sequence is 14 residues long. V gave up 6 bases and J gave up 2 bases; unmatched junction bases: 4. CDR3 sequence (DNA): TGTGCCAGCAGGGCACAGGGGGCACAAGAGACCCAGTACTTC. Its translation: CASRAQGAQETQYF.

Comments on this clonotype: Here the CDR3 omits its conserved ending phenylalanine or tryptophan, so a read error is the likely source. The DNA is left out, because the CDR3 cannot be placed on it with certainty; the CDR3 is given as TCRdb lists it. CDR3 residues: CASRREGLC. The chain links TRBV7-9 to TRBJ2-5; the table gives TRBD2 as D, unverified against the DNA. CDR1 is SEHNR, CDR2 FQNEAQ, per germline (reference sequence). Inclusive of both ends, the CDR3 amounts to 9 amino acids.

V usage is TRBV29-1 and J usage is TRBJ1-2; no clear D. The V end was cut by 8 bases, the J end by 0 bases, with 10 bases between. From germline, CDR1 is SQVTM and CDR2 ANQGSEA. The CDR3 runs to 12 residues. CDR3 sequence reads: CSLAAANYGYTF. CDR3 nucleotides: TGCAGCTTAGCGGCGGCTAACTATGGCTACACCTTC.

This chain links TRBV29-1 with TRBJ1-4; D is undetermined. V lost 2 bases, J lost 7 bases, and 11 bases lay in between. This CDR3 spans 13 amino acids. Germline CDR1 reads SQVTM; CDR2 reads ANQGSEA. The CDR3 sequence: CSVEFVGGEKLFF. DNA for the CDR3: TGCAGCGTTGAATTTGTGGGTGGTGAAAAACTGTTTTTT.

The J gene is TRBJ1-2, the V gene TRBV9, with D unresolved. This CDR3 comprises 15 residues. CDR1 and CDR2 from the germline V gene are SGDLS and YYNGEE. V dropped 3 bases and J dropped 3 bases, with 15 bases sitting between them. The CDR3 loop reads CASSGLSPLHYGYTF. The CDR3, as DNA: TGTGCCAGCAGCGGTTTATCACCACTGCACTATGGCTACACCTTC. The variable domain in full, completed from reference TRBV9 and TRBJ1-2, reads DSGVTQTPKHLITATGQRVTLRCSPRSGDLSVYWYQQSLDQGLQFLIQYYNGEERAKGNILERFSAQQFPDLHSELNLSSLELGDSALYFCASSGLSPLHYGYTFGSGTRLTVV.

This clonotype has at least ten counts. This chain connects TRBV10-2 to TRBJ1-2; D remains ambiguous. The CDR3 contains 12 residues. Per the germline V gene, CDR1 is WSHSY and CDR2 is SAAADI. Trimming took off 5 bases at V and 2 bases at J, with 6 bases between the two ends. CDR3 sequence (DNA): TGCGCCAGCAGTACGCAGAACTATGGCTACACCTTC. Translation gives CASSTQNYGYTF.

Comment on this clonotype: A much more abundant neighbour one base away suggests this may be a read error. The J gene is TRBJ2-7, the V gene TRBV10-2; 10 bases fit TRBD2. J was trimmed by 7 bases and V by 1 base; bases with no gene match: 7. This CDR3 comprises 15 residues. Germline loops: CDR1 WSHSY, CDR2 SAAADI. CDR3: CASSEYTSGDNEQYF. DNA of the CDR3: TGCGCCAGCAGTGAGTATACTAGCGGGGACAATGAGCAGTACTTC.

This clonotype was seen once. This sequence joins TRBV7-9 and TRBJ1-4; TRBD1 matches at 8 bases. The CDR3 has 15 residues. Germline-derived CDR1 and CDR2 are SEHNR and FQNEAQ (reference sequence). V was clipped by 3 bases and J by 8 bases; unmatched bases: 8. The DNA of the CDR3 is TGTGCCAGCAGCTTGGGTCCGACAGGGGCCGAAAAACTGTTTTTT. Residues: CASSLGPTGAEKLFF.

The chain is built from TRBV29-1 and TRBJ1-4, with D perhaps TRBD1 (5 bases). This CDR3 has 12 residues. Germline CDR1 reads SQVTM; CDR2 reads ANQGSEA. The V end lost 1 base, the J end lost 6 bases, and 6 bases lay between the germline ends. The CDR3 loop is CSVEGGDEKLFF. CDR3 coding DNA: TGCAGCGTTGAAGGGGGCGATGAAAAACTGTTTTTT. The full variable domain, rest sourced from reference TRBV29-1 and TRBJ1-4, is SAVISQKPSRDICQRGTSLTIQCQVDSQVTMMFWYRQQPGQSLTLIATANQGSEATYESGFVIDKFPISRPNLTFSTLTVSNMSPEDSSIYLCSVEGGDEKLFFGSGTQLSVL.

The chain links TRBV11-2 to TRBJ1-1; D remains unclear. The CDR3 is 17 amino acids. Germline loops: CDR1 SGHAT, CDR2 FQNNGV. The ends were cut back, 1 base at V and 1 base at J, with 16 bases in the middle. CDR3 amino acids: CASSLVRGRAANTEAFF. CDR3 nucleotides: TGTGCCAGCAGCTTAGTCCGAGGGCGAGCGGCGAACACTGAAGCTTTCTTT.

The CDR3 region is CASRDQGGGANVLTF. In DNA form, the CDR3 reads TGTGCCAGCAGGGATCAGGGTGGTGGGGCCAACGTCCTGACTTTC. The chain employs TRBV5-5 and TRBJ2-6; D possibly corresponds to TRBD1 (5 bases). V lost 5 bases and J lost 3, with 12 bases in between. CDR1 is SGHKS and CDR2 is YYEKEE in the germline V gene (reference sequence). CDR3 length: 15 residues.

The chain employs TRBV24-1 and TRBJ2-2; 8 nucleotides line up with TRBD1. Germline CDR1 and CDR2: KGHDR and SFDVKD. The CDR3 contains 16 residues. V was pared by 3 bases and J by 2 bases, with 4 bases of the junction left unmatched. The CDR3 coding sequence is TGTGCCACCAGTGATCGGGGACAGGCTAACACCGGGGAGCTGTTTTTT. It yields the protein CATSDRGQANTGELFF.

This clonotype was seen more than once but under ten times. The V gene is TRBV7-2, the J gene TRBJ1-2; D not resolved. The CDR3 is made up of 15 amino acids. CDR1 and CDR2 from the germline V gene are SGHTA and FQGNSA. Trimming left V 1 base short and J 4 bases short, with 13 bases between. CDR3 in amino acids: CASSLDYNRIYGYTF. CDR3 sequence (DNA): TGTGCCAGCAGCTTAGATTATAACAGAATCTATGGCTACACCTTC.

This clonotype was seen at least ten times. This chain's CDR3 is CASSPGQVQETQYF. In nucleotides, the CDR3 is TGTGCCAGCAGCCCTGGGCAGGTACAAGAGACCCAGTACTTC. The rearrangement joins TRBV9 to TRBJ2-5; D remains ambiguous. The V gene lost 4 bases and the J gene lost 2 bases, with 12 bases spanning the gap. The CDR3 consists of 14 residues. Germline CDR1 is SGDLS and CDR2 is YYNGEE.

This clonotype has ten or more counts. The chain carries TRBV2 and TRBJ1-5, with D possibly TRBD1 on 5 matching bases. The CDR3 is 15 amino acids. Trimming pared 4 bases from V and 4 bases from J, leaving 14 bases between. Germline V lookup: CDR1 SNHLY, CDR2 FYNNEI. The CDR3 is CASSGDRQRNQPQHF. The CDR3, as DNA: TGTGCCAGCAGTGGGGACCGACAGAGAAATCAGCCCCAGCATTTT.

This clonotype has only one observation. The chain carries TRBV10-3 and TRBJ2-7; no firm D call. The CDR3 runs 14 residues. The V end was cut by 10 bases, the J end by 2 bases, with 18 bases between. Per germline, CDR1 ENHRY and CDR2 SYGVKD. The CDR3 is CASSPTQDPYEQYF. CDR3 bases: TGTGCCAGCTCACCAACCCAGGATCCCTACGAGCAGTACTTC.

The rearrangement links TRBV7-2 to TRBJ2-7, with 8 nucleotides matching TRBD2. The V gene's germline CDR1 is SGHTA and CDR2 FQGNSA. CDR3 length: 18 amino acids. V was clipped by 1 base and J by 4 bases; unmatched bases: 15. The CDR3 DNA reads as TGTGCCAGCAGCTTAGAAGGTTTAGGTGTAGCGGGGCTGTACGAGCAGTACTTC. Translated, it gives CASSLEGLGVAGLYEQYF.

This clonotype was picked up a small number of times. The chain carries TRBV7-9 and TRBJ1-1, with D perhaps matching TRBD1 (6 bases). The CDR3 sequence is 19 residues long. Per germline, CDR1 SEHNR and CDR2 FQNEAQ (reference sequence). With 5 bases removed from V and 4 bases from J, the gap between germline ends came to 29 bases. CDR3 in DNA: TGTGCCAGCAGCGTCAAAGGTTGGAACAGCCAAGAGGGGGGCACTGAAGCTTTCTTT. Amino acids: CASSVKGWNSQEGGTEAFF.